What follows is one T cell receptor beta chain and its context. Authors' analysis steps: For nucleated cells, counts were estimated from reference gene primer amplification. The assay was immunoSEQ multiplex PCR, and TCRdb's table has in-frame clones only and misses some. V, J and clone size are those of that table, while D and trimming were read from the DNA. The sample yields roughly 63,000 clones, 65% to 75% seen once. These data originate in a study of blood T cell repertoires in COVID-19. The ends lost 6 bases at V and 1 base at J; junction bases unmatched: 5. Germline V gene data show CDR1 as MDHEN and CDR2 as SYDVKM. This CDR3 contains 15 residues.

V gene TRBV28 combines with J gene TRBJ2-1; 8 bases agree with TRBD2. The sequence came from a woman aged 80 or over with acute or convalescent COVID-19. The specimen was peripheral blood. CDR3 bases: TGTGCCAGCAGGGCAGCGGGAGTATCCTACAATGAGCAGTTCTTC. Translation gives CASRAAGVSYNEQFF.